Presented here are 2 T cell receptor beta chains from one specimen sequenced in a study of blood T cell repertoires in COVID-19 (dated by TCRdb to 2020 to 2021). The library was built by means of the immunoSEQ multiplex PCR assay. Here the immuneACCESS table is served through TCRdb, limited to in-frame sequences with V and J called. Missing clones are a known gap in these copies; in checked studies unresolved V genes cover under half, and the rest lacks a known reason. The sample table contains under 50,000 clones; only one count was recorded for approximately 82% of them. Over 4% of the sample belongs to the ten largest clones. The sample taken for sequencing was peripheral blood. These TCRs come from a woman in her sixties or seventies with acute or convalescent COVID-19.

The rearrangement joins TRBV25-1 to TRBJ1-4; D not certain. Germline V gene sequence: CDR1 MGHDK, CDR2 SYGVNS. This CDR3 is built from 14 residues. The V end lost 5 bases, the J end lost 8 bases, and 15 bases lay between the germline ends. The CDR3 DNA is TGTGCCAGCAGTTCACCTTCGGGGTTCGAAAAACTGTTTTTT. Translated: CASSSPSGFEKLFF.

The rearrangement joins TRBV18 to TRBJ1-4; D is unresolved. Germline V gene lookup returns CDR1 KGHSH and CDR2 LQKENI. V was clipped by 2 bases and J by 3 bases, with 13 bases between them. The CDR3 runs 16 residues. The CDR3 DNA is TGTGCCAGCTCACCAATGGGCAGAAGCTCTAATGAAAAACTGTTTTTT. It is translated as CASSPMGRSSNEKLFF.